The 15 T cell receptor beta chains reported below all come from one sample, sequenced in a study of PD-L1 blockade in urothelial cancer. Sample time point: pretreatment peripheral blood. TCRdb's table, derived via immunoSEQ multiplex PCR, lists solely in-frame clones and lacks some. The sample shows fewer than 60,000 clones, about 88% of them seen only once. This sample comprised PBMCs, obtained around atezolizumab (anti-PD-L1) treatment. The receptors originated from a man aged 70 or older with urothelial cancer.

This clone was observed a handful of times. V and J are TRBV4-1 and TRBJ2-7, with 10 bases identical to TRBD1. Germline V lookup: CDR1 MGHRA, CDR2 YSYEKL. This CDR3 is built from 15 residues. Trimming removed 4 bases from V and 7 bases from J; junction bases left unmatched: 10. The CDR3, as DNA: TGCGCCAGCAGCCGGCCGGGACAGGGGACGGGAGAGCAGTACTTC. This codes for CASSRPGQGTGEQYF.

The chain links TRBV9 to TRBJ1-2, with TRBD1 identical over 8 bases. The CDR3 consists of 16 residues. The J segment lost 8 bases and the V segment lost 3 bases, leaving 15 bases of the junction unmatched. Germline lookup yields CDR1 SGDLS and CDR2 YYNGEE. This CDR3 reads CASSATGQGGLSGYTF. The CDR3 region has the DNA TGTGCCAGCAGCGCTACTGGACAGGGAGGATTGAGCGGCTACACCTTC. The whole variable domain, remainder taken from reference TRBV9 and TRBJ1-2, is DSGVTQTPKHLITATGQRVTLRCSPRSGDLSVYWYQQSLDQGLQFLIQYYNGEERAKGNILERFSAQQFPDLHSELNLSSLELGDSALYFCASSATGQGGLSGYTFGSGTRLTVV.

The V call is TRBV28, the J call TRBJ1-5; a weak D match, TRBD1 (6 bases). CDR1 and CDR2 (germline): MDHEN, SYDVKM. The CDR3 runs 19 residues. Trimming left V 6 bases short and J 0 bases short, with 24 bases between. The CDR3 bases are TGTGCCAGCAGGCGGAAGACAGGTCCGCGCAGAGATAGCAATCAGCCCCAGCATTTT. It codes for CASRRKTGPRRDSNQPQHF.

The chain uses TRBV7-8 and TRBJ1-1, with D unresolved. Trimming stripped 5 bases from V and 4 bases from J, with 17 bases between. The germline gives CDR1 SGHVS, CDR2 FQNEAQ. The CDR3 contains 15 residues. The CDR3 here is CASSLSPGFVTEAFF. The CDR3, as DNA: TGTGCCAGCAGCCTGAGTCCGGGATTCGTCACTGAAGCTTTCTTT.

The chain has TRBV27 and TRBJ1-2; 9 nucleotides agree with TRBD1. The trim removed 6 bases at V and 3 bases at J, leaving 5 bases unmatched. CDR3 size: 14 residues. The germline V gene has CDR1 MNHEY and CDR2 SMNVEV (reference sequence). CDR3 DNA: TGTGCCAGCAGCCCGGACAGGGGAGACTATGGCTACACCTTC. Its translation: CASSPDRGDYGYTF.

This chain links TRBV19 with TRBJ1-2; TRBD1 might be the D (6 bases). Between the trimmed V and J ends, which lost 7 bases and 3 bases, there was a span of 18 bases. Per the germline V gene, CDR1 is LNHDA and CDR2 is SQIVND (reference sequence). This CDR3 comprises 15 residues. Written as DNA, the CDR3 is TGTGCCAGTAACTCCGTACAGGGTTTTTACTATGGCTACACCTTC. Its protein is CASNSVQGFYYGYTF.

Concerning this clone: One junction end does not reproduce the germline sequence, and a read error may be involved. The chain recombines TRBV7-7 with TRBJ2-6; weak D call: TRBD1 (6 bases). Germline values: CDR1 SSHAT, CDR2 FNYEAQ (reference sequence). This CDR3 contains 18 residues. CDR3 nucleotides: TGTGCCAGCAGCTTCAAACCCTACCTACAGGGAGTCCCAAGAATTGGGCCTTTC. It translates to CASSFKPYLQGVPRIGPF.

J is TRBJ2-3 and V is TRBV7-3, with 10 bases aligning to TRBD2. The CDR3 covers 15 residues. Per germline, CDR1 SGHTA and CDR2 FQGTGA. After removal of 5 bases from V and 3 bases from J, the junction contained 5 bases not matched to a gene. CDR3: CASSPWTSGTDTQYF. CDR3 in DNA: TGTGCCAGCAGCCCATGGACTAGCGGTACAGATACGCAGTATTTT.

This clone was recorded only once. The chain links TRBV5-8 to TRBJ2-1; TRBD2 agrees at 10 bases. Germline CDR1 is SGHTS and CDR2 is YDEGEE. The junction had 22 bases not matched to a gene; V was cut back by 6 bases and J by 7 bases. The CDR3 has 19 residues. The CDR3 nucleotides are TGTGCCAGCACCAGACGAACTGGACTAGCGGAGCCCCGCCGAAATGAGCAGTTCTTC. It yields the protein CASTRRTGLAEPRRNEQFF.

V and J are TRBV5-1 and TRBJ2-5; 11 nucleotides line up with TRBD2. The J segment lost 3 bases and the V segment lost 4 bases, leaving 5 bases of the junction unmatched. Germline assignment: CDR1 SGHRS and CDR2 YFSETQ. This CDR3 has 15 amino acids. CDR3 sequence: CASSAGLADKETQYF. In nucleotides, the CDR3 is TGCGCCAGCAGCGCGGGACTAGCGGACAAAGAGACCCAGTACTTC.

The genes are TRBV9 and TRBJ2-7, with TRBD1 as a possible D gene (6 bases). The CDR3 loop spans 14 amino acids. CDR1 and CDR2 (germline): SGDLS, YYNGEE. V was clipped by 5 bases and J by 3 bases, with 15 bases between them. The CDR3 is CASSASGTHYEQYF. CDR3 coding DNA: TGTGCCAGCAGTGCCTCCGGGACACACTACGAGCAGTACTTC.

The chain combines TRBV5-1 with TRBJ1-2, with 7 bases matching TRBD1. The V segment lost 1 base and the J segment 8 bases; nucleotides outside the gene matches: 8. The CDR3 extends over 14 amino acids. Germline loops: CDR1 SGHRS, CDR2 YFSETQ. CDR3 loop: CASSLTGEETGYTF. The DNA for the CDR3 is TGCGCCAGCAGCTTGACAGGGGAAGAGACGGGCTACACCTTC.

The chain recombines TRBV19 with TRBJ2-1; TRBD1 agrees at 8 bases. Germline V gives CDR1 LNHDA, CDR2 SQIVND (reference sequence). With 5 bases clipped from V and 8 bases from J, the junction kept 14 bases outside the gene matches. The CDR3 sequence is 16 residues long. CDR3 nucleotides: TGTGCCAGTAGTCGAAGGGGAGGACAGGGCTTGGATGAGCAGTTCTTC. This translates into CASSRRGGQGLDEQFF.

The J gene is TRBJ1-1, the V gene TRBV5-1, with D possibly matching TRBD1 (6 bases). The ends were cut back, 3 bases at V and 0 bases at J, with 9 bases in the middle. The CDR3 sequence is 14 residues long. Germline lookup yields CDR1 SGHRS and CDR2 YFSETQ. CDR3 amino acids: CASSSTGLNTEAFF. CDR3 DNA: TGCGCCAGCAGCTCGACAGGACTGAACACTGAAGCTTTCTTT.

V gene TRBV5-1 combines with J gene TRBJ2-5; tentatively, D is TRBD1 (6 bases). V shed 0 bases and J shed 4 bases, with 10 bases lying between them. The CDR3 extends over 14 amino acids. Germline V gene sequence: CDR1 SGHRS, CDR2 YFSETQ. The chain's CDR3 is CASSLGGLGETQYF. As DNA, the CDR3 is TGCGCCAGCAGCTTGGGGGGGCTCGGAGAGACCCAGTACTTC. The entire variable domain, with the rest obtained from reference TRBV5-1 and TRBJ2-5, is as follows: KAGVTQTPRYLIKTRGQQVTLSCSPISGHRSVSWYQQTPGQGLQFLFEYFSETQRNKGNFPGRFSGRQFSNSRSEMNVSTLELGDSALYLCASSLGGLGETQYFGPGTRLLVL.